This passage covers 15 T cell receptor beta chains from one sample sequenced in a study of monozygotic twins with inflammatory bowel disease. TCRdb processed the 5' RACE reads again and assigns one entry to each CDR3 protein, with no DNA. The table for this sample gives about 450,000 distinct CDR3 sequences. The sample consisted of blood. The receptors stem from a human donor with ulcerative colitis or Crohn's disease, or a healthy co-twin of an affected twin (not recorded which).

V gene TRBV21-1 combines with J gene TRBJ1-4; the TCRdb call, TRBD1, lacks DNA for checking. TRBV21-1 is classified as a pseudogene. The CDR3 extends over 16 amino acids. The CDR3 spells CASSKVHRGRSEKLFF.

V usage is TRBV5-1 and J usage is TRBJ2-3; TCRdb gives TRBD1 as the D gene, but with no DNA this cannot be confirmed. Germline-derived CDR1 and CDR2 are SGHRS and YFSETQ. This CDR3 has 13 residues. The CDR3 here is CASSRDTTDTQYF.

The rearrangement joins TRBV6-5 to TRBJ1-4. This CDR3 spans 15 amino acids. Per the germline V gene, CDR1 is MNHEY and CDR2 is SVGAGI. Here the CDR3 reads CASSSEAGTNEKLFF.

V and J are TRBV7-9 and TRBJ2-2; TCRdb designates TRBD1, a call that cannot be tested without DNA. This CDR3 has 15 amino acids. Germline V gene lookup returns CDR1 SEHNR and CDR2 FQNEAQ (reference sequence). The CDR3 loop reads CASSPPNRITGELFF.

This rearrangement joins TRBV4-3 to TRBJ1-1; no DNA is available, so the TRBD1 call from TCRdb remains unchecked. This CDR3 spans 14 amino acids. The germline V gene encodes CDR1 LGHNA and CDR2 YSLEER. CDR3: CASSQDRGGREAFF.

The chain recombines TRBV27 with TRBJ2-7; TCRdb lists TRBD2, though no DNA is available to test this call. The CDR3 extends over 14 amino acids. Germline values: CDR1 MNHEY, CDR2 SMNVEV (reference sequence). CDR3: CASRKGRKNNEQYF.

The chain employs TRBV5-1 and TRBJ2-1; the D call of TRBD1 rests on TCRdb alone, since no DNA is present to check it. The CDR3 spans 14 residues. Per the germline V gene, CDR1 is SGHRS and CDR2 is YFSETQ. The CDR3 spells CASSTGQRYNEQFF.

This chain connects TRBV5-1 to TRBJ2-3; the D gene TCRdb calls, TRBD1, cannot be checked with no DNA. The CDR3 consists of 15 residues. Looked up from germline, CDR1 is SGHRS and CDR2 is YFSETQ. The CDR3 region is CASSPGEVPTDTQYF. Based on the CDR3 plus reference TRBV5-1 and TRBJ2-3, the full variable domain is KAGVTQTPRYLIKTRGQQVTLSCSPISGHRSVSWYQQTPGQGLQFLFEYFSETQRNKGNFPGRFSGRQFSNSRSEMNVSTLELGDSALYLCASSPGEVPTDTQYFGPGTRLTVL.

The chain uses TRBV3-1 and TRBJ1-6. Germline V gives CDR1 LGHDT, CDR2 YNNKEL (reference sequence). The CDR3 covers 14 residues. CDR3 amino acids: CVSSPASYNSPLHF.

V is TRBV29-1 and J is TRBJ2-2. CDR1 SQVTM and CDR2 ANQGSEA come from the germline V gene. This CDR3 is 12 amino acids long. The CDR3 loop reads CSVLRGNGELFF.

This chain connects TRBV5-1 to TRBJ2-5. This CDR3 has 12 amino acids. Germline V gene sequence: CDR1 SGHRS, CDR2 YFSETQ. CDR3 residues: CASSASQETQYF.

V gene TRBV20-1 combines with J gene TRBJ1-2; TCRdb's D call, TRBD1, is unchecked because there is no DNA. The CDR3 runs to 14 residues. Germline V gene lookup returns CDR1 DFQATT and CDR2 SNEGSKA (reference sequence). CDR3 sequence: CSAEDRSSQNGYTF.

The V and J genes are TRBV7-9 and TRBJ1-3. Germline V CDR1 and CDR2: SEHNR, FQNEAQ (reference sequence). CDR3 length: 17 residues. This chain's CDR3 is CASSLRLSGPSGNTIYF.

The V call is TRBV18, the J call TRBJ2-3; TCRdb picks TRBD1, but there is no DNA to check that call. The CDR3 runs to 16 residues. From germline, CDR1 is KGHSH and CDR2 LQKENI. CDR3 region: CASSPADRGHADTQYF.

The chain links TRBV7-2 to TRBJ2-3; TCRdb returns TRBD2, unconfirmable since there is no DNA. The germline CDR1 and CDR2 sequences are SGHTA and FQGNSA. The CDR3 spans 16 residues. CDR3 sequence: CASSLAWLAGVDTQYF.